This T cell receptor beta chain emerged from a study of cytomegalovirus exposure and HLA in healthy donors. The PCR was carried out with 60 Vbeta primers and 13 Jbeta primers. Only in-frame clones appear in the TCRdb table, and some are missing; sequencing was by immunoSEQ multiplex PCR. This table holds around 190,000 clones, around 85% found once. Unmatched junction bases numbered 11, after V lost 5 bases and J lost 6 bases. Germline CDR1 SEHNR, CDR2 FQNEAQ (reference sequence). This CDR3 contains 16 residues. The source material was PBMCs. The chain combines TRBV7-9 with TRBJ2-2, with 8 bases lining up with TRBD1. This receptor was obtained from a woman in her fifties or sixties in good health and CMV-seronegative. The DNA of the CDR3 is TGTGCCAGCAGCCCGCGTCCCGGGACAGGCGCCGGGGAGCTGTTTTTT. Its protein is CASSPRPGTGAGELFF. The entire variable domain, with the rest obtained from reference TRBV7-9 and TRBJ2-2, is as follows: DTGVSQNPRHKITKRGQNVTFRCDPISEHNRLYWYRQTLGQGPEFLTYFQNEAQLEKSRLLSDRFSAERPKGSFSTLEIQRTEQGDSAMYLCASSPRPGTGAGELFFGEGSRLTVL.